Listed here are 12 T cell receptor beta chains from one sample, sequenced in a study of spatial heterogeneity in lung cancer. TCRdb re-called the 5' RACE reads through MiXCR, storing one row per CDR3 protein. The data contain over 85,000 distinct CDR3 sequences, 19% of them singletons. Time point defined: blood at routine non-recurrence follow-up after resection. The specimen comprised PBMCs, sampled at follow-up. These receptors all come from a male donor with early-stage non-small cell lung cancer.

This chain joins TRBV30 and TRBJ2-2, with TRBD1 matching over 9 bases. The junction had 11 bases not matched to a gene; V was cut back by 5 bases and J by 7 bases. Germline V gene data show CDR1 as GTSNPN and CDR2 as SVGIG (reference sequence). This CDR3 has 15 residues. The CDR3 protein is CAWGTGSTTGGELFF. The CDR3 coding sequence is TGTGCCTGGGGGACAGGGAGTACCACAGGCGGGGAGCTGTTTTTT.

The chain uses TRBV7-2 and TRBJ2-1; the D gene is possibly TRBD2 (6 bases). Trimming removed 7 bases at V and 4 bases at J, with 14 bases between. This CDR3 has 14 amino acids. Germline CDR1 reads SGHTA; CDR2 reads FQGNSA. The CDR3: CASTTGGEYNEQFF. CDR3 nucleotide sequence: TGTGCCAGCACCACAGGAGGGGAGTACAATGAGCAGTTCTTC.

The CDR3 sequence: CAISETGQGNQPQHF. CDR3 bases: TGTGCCATCAGTGAGACCGGACAGGGCAATCAGCCCCAGCATTTT. This chain uses TRBV10-3 with TRBJ1-5; TRBD1 agrees at 7 bases. Germline loops: CDR1 ENHRY, CDR2 SYGVKD. Trimming took 2 bases from V and 2 from J; bases not matched to a gene: 3. CDR3 length: 15 residues.

This clonotype was counted many times. The rearrangement uses TRBV20-1 and TRBJ2-5; D is possibly TRBD1 (5 bases). The V end was cut by 6 bases, the J end by 5 bases, with 19 bases between. The CDR3 runs to 14 residues. CDR1 is DFQATT, CDR2 SNEGSKA, per germline (reference sequence). In DNA, the CDR3 is TGCAGTGCGGTCAGGCAGGGTCGGGTGGAGACCCAGTACTTC. It is translated as CSAVRQGRVETQYF.

The rearrangement uses TRBV7-2 and TRBJ2-5; 10 bases fit TRBD1. CDR1 is SGHTA and CDR2 is FQGNSA in the germline V gene. The CDR3 runs to 16 residues. The V gene end was trimmed by 1 base and the J gene end by 9 bases; junction bases not matched to a gene: 11. CDR3 DNA: TGTGCCAGCAGCTTAGTCGCGACAGGGGGCGAGGCGGCCCAGTACTTC. Translation gives CASSLVATGGEAAQYF.

The chain joins TRBV29-1 to TRBJ2-5; TRBD1 matches 7 bases. Germline CDR1 reads SQVTM; CDR2 reads ANQGSEA. The CDR3 length is 13 residues. V lost 6 bases to trimming and J lost 2 bases; unmatched junction nucleotides: 6. CDR3 bases: TGCAGCGTATCAAGGGGGCATCAAGAGACCCAGTACTTC. It translates to CSVSRGHQETQYF.

This clonotype appeared a few times. The V and J genes are TRBV12-3 or TRBV12-4 and TRBJ1-5, with 8 nucleotides matching TRBD1. V shed 5 bases, J shed 6 bases, and the junction held 3 bases outside the gene matches. The CDR3 loop spans 13 amino acids. Written as DNA, the CDR3 is TGTGCCAGCAGTCTAGGACAGGGTCAGCCCCAGCATTTT. Its protein is CASSLGQGQPQHF.

The chain is built from TRBV6-1 and TRBJ2-3, with 11 bases fitting TRBD2. From germline, CDR1 is MNHNS and CDR2 SASEGT. V gave up 8 bases and J gave up 0 bases; unmatched junction bases: 7. The length of the CDR3 is 16 residues. In nucleotides, the CDR3 is TGTGCCAGCCAAACTAGCGGGGGATCTAGCACAGATACGCAGTATTTT. It is translated as CASQTSGGSSTDTQYF.

The genes are TRBV3-1 and TRBJ2-5, with D perhaps TRBD1 (6 bases). This CDR3 spans 14 amino acids. CDR1 LGHDT and CDR2 YNNKEL come from the germline V gene (reference sequence). Trimming removed 0 bases from V and 4 bases from J, with 9 bases in between. DNA for the CDR3: TGTGCCAGCAGCCAAGATCAGGGGAGAGAGACCCAGTACTTC. Residues: CASSQDQGRETQYF.

This chain links TRBV7-2 with TRBJ1-4; D is uncertain. From germline, CDR1 is SGHTA and CDR2 FQGNSA. The CDR3 has 13 amino acids. V was shortened by 7 bases and J by 0 bases, with 6 bases between the two germline ends. CDR3 loop: CASTPSTNEKLFF. In DNA, the CDR3 is TGTGCCAGCACTCCGTCAACTAATGAAAAACTGTTTTTT.

In this sample, this clonotype turned up many times. The chain combines TRBV24-1 with TRBJ2-1; 7 nucleotides match TRBD1. V gave up 3 bases and J gave up 7 bases; unmatched junction bases: 8. In germline, CDR1 is KGHDR, CDR2 SFDVKD. The CDR3 runs 15 residues. Here the CDR3 DNA reads TGTGCCACCAGTGATAACAGGGGCAGGAAGAATGAGCAGTTCTTC. Translation gives CATSDNRGRKNEQFF.

This clonotype was observed at least ten times. This sequence joins TRBV5-5 and TRBJ2-7; weak D call: TRBD1 (6 bases). In germline, CDR1 is SGHKS, CDR2 YYEKEE (reference sequence). Trimming stripped 4 bases from V and 0 bases from J, with 11 bases between. CDR3 size: 14 residues. CDR3 in DNA: TGTGCCAGCAGCCCAGGGGATGCCTCCTACGAGCAGTACGTC. It translates to CASSPGDASYEQYV.